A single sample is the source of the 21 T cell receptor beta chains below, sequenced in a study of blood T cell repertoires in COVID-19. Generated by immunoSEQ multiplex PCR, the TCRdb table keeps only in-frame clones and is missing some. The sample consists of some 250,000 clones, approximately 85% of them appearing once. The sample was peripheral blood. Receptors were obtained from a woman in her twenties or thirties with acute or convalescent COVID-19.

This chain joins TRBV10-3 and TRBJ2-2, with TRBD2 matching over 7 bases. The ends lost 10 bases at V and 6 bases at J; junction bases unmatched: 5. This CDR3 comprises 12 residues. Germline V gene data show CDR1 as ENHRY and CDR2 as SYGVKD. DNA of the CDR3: TGTGCCACAAGGGAGGGGCCCGGGGAGCTGTTTTTT. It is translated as CATREGPGELFF.

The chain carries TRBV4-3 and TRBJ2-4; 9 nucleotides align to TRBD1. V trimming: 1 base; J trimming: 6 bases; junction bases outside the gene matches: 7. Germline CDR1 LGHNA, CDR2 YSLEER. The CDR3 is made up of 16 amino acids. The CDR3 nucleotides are TGCGCCAGCAGCCAAGTGACAGGGGGTGAGCGAAACATTCAGTACTTC. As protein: CASSQVTGGERNIQYF.

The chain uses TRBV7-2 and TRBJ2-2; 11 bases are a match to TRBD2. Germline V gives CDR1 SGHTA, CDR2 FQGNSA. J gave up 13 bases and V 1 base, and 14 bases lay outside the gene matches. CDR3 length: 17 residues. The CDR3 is CASSLVARTSGSQGLFF. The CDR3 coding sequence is TGTGCCAGCAGCTTAGTGGCCAGGACTAGCGGGTCCCAGGGGCTGTTTTTT.

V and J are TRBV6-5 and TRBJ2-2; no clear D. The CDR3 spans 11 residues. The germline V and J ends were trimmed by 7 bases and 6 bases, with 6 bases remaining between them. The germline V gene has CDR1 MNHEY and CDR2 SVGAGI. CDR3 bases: TGTGCCAGCAAAGGAGCCGGGGAGCTGTTTTTT. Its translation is CASKGAGELFF.

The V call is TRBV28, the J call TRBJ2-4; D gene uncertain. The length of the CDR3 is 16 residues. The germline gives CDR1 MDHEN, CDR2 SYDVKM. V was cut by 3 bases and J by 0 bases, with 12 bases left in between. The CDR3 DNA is TGTGCCAGCAGTTTCGCAGGCGCCTTAGCCAAAAACATTCAGTACTTC. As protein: CASSFAGALAKNIQYF.

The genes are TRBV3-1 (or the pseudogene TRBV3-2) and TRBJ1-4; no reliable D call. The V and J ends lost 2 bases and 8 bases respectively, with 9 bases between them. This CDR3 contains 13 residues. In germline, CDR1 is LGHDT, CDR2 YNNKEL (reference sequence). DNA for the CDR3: TGTGCCAGCAGCCAATCCTCTACCGAAAAACTGTTTTTT. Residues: CASSQSSTEKLFF.

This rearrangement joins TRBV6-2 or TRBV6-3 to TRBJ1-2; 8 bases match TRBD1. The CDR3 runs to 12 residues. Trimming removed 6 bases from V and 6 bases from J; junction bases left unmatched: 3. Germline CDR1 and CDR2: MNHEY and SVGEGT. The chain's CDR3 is CASSRDRNGYTF. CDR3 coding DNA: TGTGCCAGCAGCCGGGACAGGAATGGCTACACCTTC.

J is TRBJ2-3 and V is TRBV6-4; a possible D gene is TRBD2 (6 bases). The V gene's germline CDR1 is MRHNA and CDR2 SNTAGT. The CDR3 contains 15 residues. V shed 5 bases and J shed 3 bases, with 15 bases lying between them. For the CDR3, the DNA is TGTGCCAGCAGTCGCGGGACTTACAAAACAGATACGCAGTATTTT. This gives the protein CASSRGTYKTDTQYF.

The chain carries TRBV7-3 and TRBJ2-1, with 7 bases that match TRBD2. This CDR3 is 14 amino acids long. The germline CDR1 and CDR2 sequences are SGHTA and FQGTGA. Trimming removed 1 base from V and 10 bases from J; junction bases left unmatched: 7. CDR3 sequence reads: CASSLSRLATEQFF. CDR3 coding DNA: TGTGCCAGCAGCTTAAGCCGACTAGCAACCGAGCAGTTCTTC.

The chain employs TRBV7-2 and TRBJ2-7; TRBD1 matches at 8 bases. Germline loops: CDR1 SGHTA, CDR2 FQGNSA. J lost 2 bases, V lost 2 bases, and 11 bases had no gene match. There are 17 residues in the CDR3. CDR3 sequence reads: CASSLSLDRVLPYEQYF. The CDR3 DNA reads TGTGCCAGCAGCTTATCGTTGGACAGGGTTCTCCCCTACGAGCAGTACTTC.

The CDR3 region has the DNA TGTGCCATCAGTGAGGTTCTAGCGGACTACGAGCAGTACTTC. This translates into CAISEVLADYEQYF. The V gene is TRBV10-3, the J gene TRBJ2-7; 7 nucleotides align to TRBD2. The CDR3 spans 14 residues. V gave up 2 bases and J gave up 3 bases; unmatched junction bases: 4. Germline V CDR1 and CDR2: ENHRY, SYGVKD.

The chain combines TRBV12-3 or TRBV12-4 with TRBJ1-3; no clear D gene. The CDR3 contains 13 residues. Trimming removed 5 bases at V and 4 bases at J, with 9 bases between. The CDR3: CASSGVAGNTIYF. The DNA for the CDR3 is TGTGCCAGCAGTGGAGTCGCCGGAAACACCATATATTTT.

CDR3: CASSSDGETQYF. In DNA, the CDR3 is TGTGCCAGCAGTTCCGACGGGGAGACCCAGTACTTC. The chain combines TRBV6-6 with TRBJ2-5; no clear D gene. CDR3 length equals 12 residues. Germline V CDR1 and CDR2: MNHNY, SVGAGI (reference sequence). V lost 4 bases and J lost 5, with 8 bases in between.

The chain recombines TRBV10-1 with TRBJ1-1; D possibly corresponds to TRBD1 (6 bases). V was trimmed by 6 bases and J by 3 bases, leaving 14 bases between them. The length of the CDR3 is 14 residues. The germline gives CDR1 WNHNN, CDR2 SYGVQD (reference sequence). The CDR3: CASRYRVRDTEAFF. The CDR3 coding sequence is TGCGCCAGCAGGTACAGGGTGAGGGACACTGAAGCTTTCTTT.

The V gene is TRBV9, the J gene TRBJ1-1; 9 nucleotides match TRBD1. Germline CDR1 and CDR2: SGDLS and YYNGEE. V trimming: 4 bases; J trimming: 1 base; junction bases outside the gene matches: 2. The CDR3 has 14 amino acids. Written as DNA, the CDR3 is TGTGCCAGCAGCCTACAGGGGGCGAACACTGAAGCTTTCTTT. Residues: CASSLQGANTEAFF.

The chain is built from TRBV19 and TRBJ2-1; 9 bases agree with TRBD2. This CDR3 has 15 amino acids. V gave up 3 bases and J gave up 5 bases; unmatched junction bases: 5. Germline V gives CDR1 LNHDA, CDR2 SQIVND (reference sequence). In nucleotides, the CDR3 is TGTGCCAGTAGTATGTCTAGCGGGAAAGACAATGAGCAGTTCTTC. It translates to CASSMSSGKDNEQFF.

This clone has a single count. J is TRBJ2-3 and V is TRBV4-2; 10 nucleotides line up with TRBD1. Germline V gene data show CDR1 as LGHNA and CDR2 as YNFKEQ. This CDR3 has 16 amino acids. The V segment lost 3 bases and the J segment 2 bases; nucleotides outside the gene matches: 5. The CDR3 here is CASSQNRQGATDTQYF. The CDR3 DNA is TGTGCCAGCAGCCAGAACCGACAGGGGGCCACAGATACGCAGTATTTT.

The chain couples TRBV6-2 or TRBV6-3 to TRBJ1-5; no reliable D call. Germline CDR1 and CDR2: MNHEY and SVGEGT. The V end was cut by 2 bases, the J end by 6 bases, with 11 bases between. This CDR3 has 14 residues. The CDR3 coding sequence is TGTGCCAGCAGTTACGGTACAGTAACTCAGCCCCAGCATTTT. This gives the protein CASSYGTVTQPQHF.

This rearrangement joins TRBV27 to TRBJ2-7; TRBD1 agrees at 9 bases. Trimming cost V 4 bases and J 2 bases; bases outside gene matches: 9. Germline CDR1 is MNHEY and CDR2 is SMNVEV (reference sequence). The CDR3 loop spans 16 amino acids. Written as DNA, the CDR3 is TGTGCCAGCAGTTCACAATCCGGGACAGGGACCTACGAGCAGTACTTC. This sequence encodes CASSSQSGTGTYEQYF.

The CDR3 nucleotides are TGTGCCAGCACCCCCTGGGGCATAAGCTCCTACGAGCAGTACTTC. This sequence encodes CASTPWGISSYEQYF. J is TRBJ2-7 and V is TRBV5-6; TRBD1 is a possible D gene (5 bases). Germline V CDR1 and CDR2: SGHDT, YYEEEE. CDR3 length: 15 amino acids. Trimming removed 6 bases from V and 0 bases from J, with 16 bases in between.

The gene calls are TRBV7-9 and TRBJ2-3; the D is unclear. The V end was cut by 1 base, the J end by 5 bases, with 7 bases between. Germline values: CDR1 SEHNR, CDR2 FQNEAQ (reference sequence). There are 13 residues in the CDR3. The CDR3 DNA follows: TGTGCCAGCAGCTTAGACAGTGGAGATACGCAGTATTTT. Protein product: CASSLDSGDTQYF.